Following are 30 T cell receptor beta chains from one sample sequenced in a study of B cell selection in AIRE deficiency. Conventional CD4 T cells were sorted as CD4+CD127+ cells. This table comes from immunoSEQ multiplex PCR, and its TCRdb copy is limited to in-frame clones, with some not included. Here the sample spans 20,000 to 25,000 clones, 95% to 98% being singletons. The sample comprised conventional CD4+ T cells sorted from PBMCs. Receptors were obtained from a human donor with AIRE deficiency.

The rearrangement joins TRBV18 to TRBJ1-5, with a tentative D call TRBD1 (5 bases). Trimming cost V 3 bases and J 9 bases, with 18 bases left between them. The germline V gene encodes CDR1 KGHSH and CDR2 LQKENI. CDR3 length: 15 amino acids. CDR3 in amino acids: CASSPSQGPERPQHF. The DNA of the CDR3 is TGTGCCAGCTCACCGTCTCAGGGTCCGGAACGGCCCCAGCATTTT.

The chain is built from TRBV21-1 and TRBJ1-5. TRBV21-1 is a pseudogene locus. The CDR3 consists of 16 residues. The CDR3 nucleotides are TGTGCCAGGGTTTTGGGGGGGCGAGTCAAAAATCAGCCCCAGCATTTT. Its translation is CARVLGGRVKNQPQHF.

The rearrangement uses TRBV30 and TRBJ1-3; no clear D gene. This CDR3 is 13 amino acids long. Trimming pared 5 bases from V and 2 bases from J, leaving 10 bases between. Germline-derived CDR1 and CDR2 are GTSNPN and SVGIG (reference sequence). The CDR3: CAWAVSPGNTIYF. CDR3 in DNA: TGTGCCTGGGCGGTTTCGCCTGGAAACACCATATATTTT.

This clone has only one observation. The chain recombines TRBV5-1 with TRBJ2-1, with D unclear. The V gene lost 1 base and the J gene lost 3 bases, with 8 bases spanning the gap. The CDR3 runs 14 residues. The germline V gene encodes CDR1 SGHRS and CDR2 YFSETQ. The CDR3 spells CASSLLSNYNEQFF. CDR3 nucleotides: TGCGCCAGCAGCTTGCTCAGTAACTACAATGAGCAGTTCTTC.

The V gene is TRBV4-2, the J gene TRBJ2-1; 9 bases fit TRBD2. V trimming: 2 bases; J trimming: 2 bases; junction bases outside the gene matches: 4. The germline gives CDR1 LGHNA, CDR2 YNFKEQ. CDR3 length: 16 amino acids. DNA of the CDR3: TGTGCCAGCAGCCAATGGGGCGGGAGGGCCTACAATGAGCAGTTCTTC. Translating gives CASSQWGGRAYNEQFF.

The genes are TRBV7-2 and TRBJ1-5; TRBD1 might be the D (5 bases). The germline CDR1 and CDR2 sequences are SGHTA and FQGNSA. The V gene lost 3 bases and the J gene lost 5 bases, with 8 bases spanning the gap. This CDR3 contains 13 residues. The CDR3 here is CASSFRVDQPQHF. The CDR3 DNA is TGTGCCAGCAGCTTCAGGGTGGATCAGCCCCAGCATTTT.

This chain uses TRBV28 with TRBJ2-3, with D possibly TRBD1 on 5 matching bases. Per germline, CDR1 MDHEN and CDR2 SYDVKM. The CDR3 loop spans 16 amino acids. Deletions cut 1 base from V and 4 bases from J, with 15 bases between. The CDR3 loop is CASSLSGYGGSDTQYF. The DNA of the CDR3 is TGTGCCAGCAGTTTATCAGGGTATGGTGGGTCAGATACGCAGTATTTT.

The chain joins TRBV28 to TRBJ1-2; 7 bases are a match to TRBD1. Germline loops: CDR1 MDHEN, CDR2 SYDVKM. With V trimmed by 5 bases and J by 8 bases, 11 bases remained unmatched. The CDR3 extends over 14 amino acids. CDR3 bases: TGTGCCAGCAGTGTCTCCGGGACAGCGGGAGGCTACACCTTC. This encodes CASSVSGTAGGYTF.

The chain joins TRBV6-1 to TRBJ1-3, with D possibly matching TRBD1 (6 bases). Germline CDR1 reads MNHNS; CDR2 reads SASEGT. V lost 8 bases, J lost 0 bases, and 11 bases lay in between. CDR3 length equals 14 residues. The chain's CDR3 is CASSQQGSGNTIYF. The DNA for the CDR3 is TGTGCCAGCTCACAACAGGGCTCTGGAAACACCATATATTTT.

V and J are TRBV5-4 and TRBJ2-1, with 9 bases identical to TRBD2. This CDR3 is 13 amino acids long. V shed 4 bases and J 6 bases; nucleotides not matched to a gene: 2. CDR1 is SGHNT and CDR2 is YYREEE in the germline V gene (reference sequence). The CDR3 DNA is TGTGCCAGCAGCGGGACTAGCCGCAATGAGCAGTTCTTC. Protein sequence: CASSGTSRNEQFF. Together with reference TRBV5-4 and TRBJ2-1, the CDR3 gives the full variable domain: ETGVTQSPTHLIKTRGQQVTLRCSSQSGHNTVSWYQQALGQGPQFIFQYYREEENGRGNFPPRFSGLQFPNYSSELNVNALELDDSALYLCASSGTSRNEQFFGPGTRLTVL.

The chain links TRBV5-4 to TRBJ2-7; no reliable D call. From germline, CDR1 is SGHNT and CDR2 YYREEE (reference sequence). Trimming left V 5 bases short and J 2 bases short, with 5 bases between. The CDR3 spans 11 residues. The DNA for the CDR3 is TGTGCCAGCAGTTCAACCTACGAGCAGTACTTC. Its protein product is CASSSTYEQYF.

This clone has only one observation. This sequence joins TRBV7-8 and TRBJ1-5, with 7 positions matching TRBD1. The junction had 13 bases not matched to a gene; V was cut back by 4 bases and J by 4 bases. The CDR3 totals 17 residues. Germline lookup yields CDR1 SGHVS and CDR2 FQNEAQ. The CDR3 here is CASSSLPDRKHNQPQHF. In DNA form, the CDR3 reads TGTGCCAGCAGCTCCCTCCCGGACAGGAAGCATAATCAGCCCCAGCATTTT.

The V gene is TRBV23-1, the J gene TRBJ2-3, with D perhaps TRBD1 (6 bases). TRBV23-1 is recorded as an ORF, its role being uncertain. With 4 bases removed from V and 1 base from J, the gap between germline ends came to 15 bases. The CDR3 sequence is 16 residues long. The CDR3: CASSPQGSLGTDTQYF. The CDR3 DNA sequence: TGCGCCAGCAGTCCACAGGGAAGTTTGGGCACAGATACGCAGTATTTT.

V is TRBV18 and J is TRBJ1-2; D is perhaps TRBD1 (6 bases). CDR1 is KGHSH and CDR2 is LQKENI in the germline V gene. The V gene lost 6 bases and the J gene lost 4 bases, with 15 bases spanning the gap. There are 14 residues in the CDR3. The CDR3 region has the DNA TGTGCCAGCTCGCAGGACAGTTACTCCTATGGCTACACCTTC. Amino acids: CASSQDSYSYGYTF.

The chain is built from TRBV28 and TRBJ2-7; 7 nucleotides agree with TRBD1. The V gene end was trimmed by 4 bases and the J gene end by 5 bases; junction bases not matched to a gene: 5. Germline V gene data show CDR1 as MDHEN and CDR2 as SYDVKM. There are 13 residues in the CDR3. CDR3 sequence (DNA): TGTGCCAGCAGTTGGAGACAGGGAAACGAGCAGTACTTC. Residues: CASSWRQGNEQYF.

The J gene is TRBJ2-7, the V gene TRBV11-3; 13 bases are shared with TRBD2. CDR1 and CDR2 (germline): SGHNT, YENEEA. V trimming: 5 bases; J trimming: 4 bases; junction bases outside the gene matches: 5. This CDR3 has 15 amino acids. CDR3 DNA sequence: TGTGCCAGCAGCCCATGGACTAGCGGGAGTTACGAGCAGTACTTC. It specifies CASSPWTSGSYEQYF.

The sample holds a few counts of this clone. This sequence joins TRBV4-1 and TRBJ2-5; D may match TRBD1 or TRBD2 (5 bases each). The CDR3 has 13 amino acids. Germline V gives CDR1 MGHRA, CDR2 YSYEKL. Trimming left V 4 bases short and J 4 bases short, with 10 bases between. Here the CDR3 reads CASSRGGVETQYF. The CDR3 DNA reads TGCGCCAGCAGCCGTGGGGGTGTAGAGACCCAGTACTTC.

The chain is built from TRBV6-5 and TRBJ2-1, with D perhaps assigned TRBD1 or TRBD2 (5 bases each). There are 16 residues in the CDR3. Per germline, CDR1 MNHEY and CDR2 SVGAGI. V shed 1 base and J shed 4 bases, with 14 bases lying between them. The CDR3 region has the DNA TGTGCCAGCAGTTACTTCACCGGGACCTATTACAATGAGCAGTTCTTC. This gives the protein CASSYFTGTYYNEQFF.

The rearrangement links TRBV11-3 to TRBJ2-3; 8 nucleotides agree with TRBD2. Germline V lookup: CDR1 SGHNT, CDR2 YENEEA. This CDR3 contains 16 residues. The junction had 8 bases not matched to a gene; V was cut back by 3 bases and J by 3 bases. CDR3 bases: TGTGCCAGCAGCTTTTTGGCGGGAGGTCGGACAGATACGCAGTATTTT. This gives the protein CASSFLAGGRTDTQYF. The variable domain in full, completed from reference TRBV11-3 and TRBJ2-3, reads EAGVVQSPRYKIIEKKQPVAFWCNPISGHNTLYWYLQNLGQGPELLIRYENEEAVDDSQLPKDRFSAERLKGVDSTLKIQPAELGDSAVYLCASSFLAGGRTDTQYFGPGTRLTVL.

The table lists this clone with a count of one. CDR3 coding DNA: TGTGCCAGCAGCCTGGAACAGGGGGTAGGGGAGCAGTTCTTC. Encoded protein: CASSLEQGVGEQFF. The rearrangement uses TRBV7-2 and TRBJ2-1; TRBD1 aligns across 8 bases. Germline trimming cut 5 bases from V and 10 bases from J; bases unmatched to any gene: 10. The CDR3 has 14 amino acids. Germline assignment: CDR1 SGHTA and CDR2 FQGNSA.

The genes are TRBV6-5 and TRBJ1-5, with D unclear. V gave up 0 bases and J gave up 0 bases, with 6 bases separating them. CDR3 length equals 15 residues. From germline, CDR1 is MNHEY and CDR2 SVGAGI. CDR3 coding DNA: TGTGCCAGCAGTTACTCGAGAAATAGCAATCAGCCCCAGCATTTT. Translating gives CASSYSRNSNQPQHF.

This sequence joins TRBV10-3 and TRBJ1-5, with D uncertain. V lost 3 bases, J lost 3 bases, and 6 bases lay in between. The germline V gene has CDR1 ENHRY and CDR2 SYGVKD. The length of the CDR3 is 13 residues. The CDR3 loop is CAISDRTNQPQHF. The CDR3, as DNA: TGTGCCATCAGTGACAGGACCAATCAGCCCCAGCATTTT.

This CDR3 reads CASSWTLGGRFGNEQYF. The CDR3 nucleotides are TGTGCCAGCAGCTGGACCCTAGGAGGGAGGTTCGGCAACGAGCAGTACTTC. The gene calls are TRBV5-4 and TRBJ2-7; tentatively, D is TRBD2 (6 bases). V lost 3 bases and J lost 5, with 24 bases in between. Germline CDR1 is SGHNT and CDR2 is YYREEE (reference sequence). The CDR3 runs to 17 residues.

The rearrangement uses TRBV7-2 and TRBJ2-5; D uncertain. The J call may not be correct, given that the DNA end is closer to TRBJ2-7. CDR1 SGHTA and CDR2 FQGNSA come from the germline V gene. The CDR3 loop spans 12 amino acids. The CDR3 loop reads CASSLNLVEQYF. CDR3 nucleotides: TGTGCCAGCAGCTTAAATCTGGTCGAGCAGTACTTC.

This clone was counted a single time. The chain recombines TRBV5-5 with TRBJ1-1; D call uncertain. V gave up 2 bases and J gave up 2 bases, with 7 bases separating them. The CDR3 contains 13 residues. Germline CDR1 SGHKS, CDR2 YYEKEE (reference sequence). The CDR3 spells CASSFELNTEAFF. CDR3 nucleotide sequence: TGTGCCAGCAGCTTCGAGCTAAACACTGAAGCTTTCTTT.

The CDR3 region has the DNA TGTGCCAGCAGTGACGACAAGACCGGAGGCAATCAGCCCCAGCATTTT. This gives the protein CASSDDKTGGNQPQHF. This chain joins TRBV2 and TRBJ1-5; D is undetermined. In germline, CDR1 is SNHLY, CDR2 FYNNEI. The CDR3 loop spans 16 amino acids. V lost 3 bases to trimming and J lost 2 bases, with 14 bases between them.

This rearrangement joins TRBV5-5 to TRBJ2-7; no definite D call. V was trimmed by 4 bases and J by 2 bases, leaving 7 bases between them. Germline V CDR1 and CDR2: SGHKS, YYEKEE (reference sequence). The CDR3 totals 12 residues. CDR3 DNA sequence: TGTGCCAGCAGCGAGAGCCCCTACGAGCAGTACTTC. This translates into CASSESPYEQYF. Filled out from reference TRBV5-5 and TRBJ2-7, the complete variable domain reads DAGVTQSPTHLIKTRGQQVTLRCSPISGHKSVSWYQQVLGQGPQFIFQYYEKEERGRGNFPDRFSARQFPNYSSELNVNALLLGDSALYLCASSESPYEQYFGPGTRLTVT.

CDR3 nucleotides: TGTGCCAGCAGTTATTCCCTTTATGAAGAGACCCAGTACTTC. It encodes CASSYSLYEETQYF. The chain carries TRBV6-6 and TRBJ2-5; D is ambiguous. The germline V gene encodes CDR1 MNHNY and CDR2 SVGAGI (reference sequence). V lost 3 bases, J lost 3 bases, and 11 bases lay in between. The CDR3 is 14 amino acids.

V and J are TRBV10-2 and TRBJ2-4; D uncertain. V was trimmed by 4 bases and J by 1 base, leaving 8 bases between them. Germline V gene data show CDR1 as WSHSY and CDR2 as SAAADI. The CDR3 runs to 14 residues. CDR3 sequence (DNA): TGCGCCAGCAGTGCCCAGGTGGCCAAAAACATTCAGTACTTC. As protein: CASSAQVAKNIQYF.

This CDR3 reads CASSPPYGARGTGELFF. The CDR3 DNA is TGCGCCAGCAGCCCGCCTTACGGAGCCCGGGGCACCGGGGAGCTGTTTTTT. The gene calls are TRBV4-1 and TRBJ2-2; D possibly corresponds to TRBD2 (5 bases). There are 17 residues in the CDR3. The ends were cut back, 4 bases at V and 4 bases at J, with 19 bases in the middle. Germline V lookup: CDR1 MGHRA, CDR2 YSYEKL.